Listed below are T cell receptor beta chains from one sample, sequenced in a study of cytomegalovirus exposure and HLA in healthy donors. TCRdb keeps only in-frame clones here, not all; method: immunoSEQ multiplex PCR. Among fewer than 250,000 clones listed, about 85% were seen once. Sequenced input: PBMCs. Source of these receptors: a human donor in good health. Each CDR3 is given with its conserved first and last residue. The D gene is left open where the match is weak. Not all rows give a size; the values are once, few, many and, for expanded clones, a class.

V	size	D	J	CDR3	DNA
TRBV6-5	-	TRBD1	TRBJ2-2	CASRWEGQGAGELFF	TGTGCCAGCAGATGGGAGGGACAGGGGGCCGGGGAGCTGTTTTTT
TRBV7-3	-	-	TRBJ2-3	CASSFGVRSSDTQYF	TGTGCCAGCAGCTTCGGGGTCAGGTCGTCAGATACGCAGTATTTT
TRBV7-3	once	TRBD2	TRBJ2-2	CASSSASGRGRTGELFF	TGTGCCAGCAGCTCCGCTAGCGGGAGAGGCCGCACCGGGGAGCTGTTTTTT
TRBV30	few	-	TRBJ1-4	CAWNRGTNEKLFF	TGTGCCTGGAATCGAGGGACTAATGAAAAACTGTTTTTT
TRBV19	-	TRBD1	TRBJ2-7	CASSLNNYRDRGLYEQYF	TGTGCCAGTAGCCTAAACAATTACCGGGACAGGGGGCTCTACGAGCAGTACTTC
TRBV6-6	-	-	TRBJ1-1	CASSYGQGLRTEAFF	TGTGCCAGCAGTTACGGTCAGGGGTTACGGACTGAAGCTTTCTTT
TRBV4-3	-	TRBD2	TRBJ2-7	CASSQDWDYSYEQYF	TGCGCCAGCAGCCAAGACTGGGACTACTCGTACGAGCAGTACTTC
TRBV5-6	once	-	TRBJ2-1	CASSRSPGMGSYNEQFF	TGTGCCAGCAGCCGTAGTCCCGGGATGGGCTCCTACAATGAGCAGTTCTTC
TRBV4-1	-	-	TRBJ1-1	CASSYPAATGTEAFF	TGCGCCAGCAGCTACCCAGCGGCCACGGGCACTGAAGCTTTCTTT
TRBV19	-	TRBD2	TRBJ2-3	CASSTTSGRTDTQYF	TGTGCCAGTAGTACGACTAGCGGGAGAACAGATACGCAGTATTTT
TRBV7-2	-	TRBD1	TRBJ1-5	CASSLGEGAPNQPQHF	TGTGCCAGCAGCTTAGGAGAGGGGGCCCCCAATCAGCCCCAGCATTTT
TRBV10-3	-	TRBD1	TRBJ1-1	CAISKKGTGTEAFF	TGTGCCATCAGTAAAAAAGGGACAGGCACTGAAGCTTTCTTT
TRBV7-6	-	-	TRBJ2-7	CASSLAPGSYEQYF	TGTGCCAGCAGCTTAGCCCCAGGCTCCTACGAGCAGTACTTC
TRBV19	-	-	TRBJ1-1	CASTEGVFMNTEAFF	TGTGCCAGTACCGAGGGGGTGTTCATGAACACTGAAGCTTTCTTT
TRBV11-2	-	TRBD2	TRBJ2-3	CASSLGGLAGGIGDTQYF	TGTGCCAGCAGCTTAGGAGGACTAGCGGGAGGAATTGGCGATACGCAGTATTTT